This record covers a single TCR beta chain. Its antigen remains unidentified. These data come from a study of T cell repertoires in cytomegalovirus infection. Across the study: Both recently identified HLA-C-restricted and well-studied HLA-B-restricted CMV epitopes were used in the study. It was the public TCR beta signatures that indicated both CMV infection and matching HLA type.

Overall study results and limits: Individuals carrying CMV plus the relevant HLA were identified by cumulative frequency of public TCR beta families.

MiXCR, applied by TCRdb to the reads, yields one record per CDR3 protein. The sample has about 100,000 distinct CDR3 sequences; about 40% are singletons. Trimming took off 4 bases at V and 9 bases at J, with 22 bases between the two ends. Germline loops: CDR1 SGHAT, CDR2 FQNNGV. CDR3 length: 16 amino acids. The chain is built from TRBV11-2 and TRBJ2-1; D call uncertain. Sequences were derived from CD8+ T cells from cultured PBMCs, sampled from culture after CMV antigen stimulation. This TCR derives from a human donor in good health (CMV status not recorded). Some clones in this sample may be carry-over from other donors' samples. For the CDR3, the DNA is TGTGCCAGCAGCTCCTGGGCATCCATACCGGTGAGTGAGCAGTTCTTC. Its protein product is CASSSWASIPVSEQFF.